Listed below are T cell receptor beta chains from one sample, sequenced in a study of T cells after somatic rescue of genetic block. Profiling relied on immunoSEQ multiplex PCR, and the TCRdb table lists in-frame clones only, not all of them. This sample carries 10,000 or so clones, 71% of them seen once, and the ten largest clones take about 12%. The specimen was peripheral blood mononuclear cells (PBMCs). These receptors were taken from a boy aged 10-17 years. Both conserved end residues are trimmed from each CDR3. Each record gives: V gene, J gene, CDR3 protein.

V: TRBV6-5; J: TRBJ2-7; CDR3: ASKTGTGAPYEQY
V: TRBV2; J: TRBJ2-3; CDR3: ASRTGTGGTDTQY
V: TRBV2; J: TRBJ1-2; CDR3: ASSADRQISRYGYT
V: TRBV18; J: TRBJ2-2; CDR3: ASSPEVYGELF
V: TRBV27; J: TRBJ1-2; CDR3: ASGRASFSNYGYT
V: TRBV10-3; J: TRBJ2-7; CDR3: AIRDRVSYEQY
V: TRBV6-1; J: TRBJ2-5; CDR3: AISEPPDRGQETQY
V: TRBV18; J: TRBJ1-2; CDR3: ASSPADGFYGYT
V: TRBV5-1; J: TRBJ2-7; CDR3: ASSLGEAGYEQY
V: TRBV4-2; J: TRBJ2-7; CDR3: ASSQGGQGLYEQY
V: TRBV5-1; J: TRBJ2-7; CDR3: ASSWAGLDRGSYEQY
V: TRBV2; J: TRBJ1-1; CDR3: ASIGQGAGTEAF
V: TRBV6-5; J: TRBJ2-3; CDR3: ASSYRAVSTDTQY
V: TRBV18; J: TRBJ1-1; CDR3: ASSPRSGMNTEAF
V: TRBV7-9; J: TRBJ1-5; CDR3: ASSLVGQGDQPQH
V: TRBV14; J: TRBJ2-7; CDR3: ASSQKQFGISYEQY
V: TRBV28; J: TRBJ2-7; CDR3: ASSLVTGSIYEQY
V: TRBV2; J: TRBJ1-3; CDR3: ASSRRPNSGNTIY
V: TRBV28; J: TRBJ2-1; CDR3: ASRSPSGRAYNEQF
V: TRBV30; J: TRBJ1-3; CDR3: ACTQGPGNTIY
V: TRBV9; J: TRBJ2-1; CDR3: ASSAGQPGLAGGKQF
V: TRBV6-5; J: TRBJ2-1; CDR3: ASSYSEGNEQF
V: TRBV9; J: TRBJ2-3; CDR3: ASSEGLLYTDTQY
V: TRBV27; J: TRBJ2-7; CDR3: ASRMTGRYEQY
V: TRBV4-1; J: TRBJ1-5; CDR3: ASSQEEPRGRSQPQH
V: TRBV18; J: TRBJ2-6; CDR3: ASSSGSGANVLT
V: TRBV7-9; J: TRBJ2-4; CDR3: ASSWGTGRELAAKNIQY
V: TRBV14; J: TRBJ1-2; CDR3: ASSLADAYYGYT
V: TRBV11-2; J: TRBJ2-7; CDR3: ASTFGASGMAYEQY
V: TRBV7-2; J: TRBJ2-2; CDR3: ASSLGQTGLTGELF
V: TRBV9; J: TRBJ2-6; CDR3: ASSVSSTFGANVLT
V: TRBV27; J: TRBJ1-5; CDR3: ASSPRDRREPQH
V: TRBV19; J: TRBJ2-2; CDR3: ASRRTGLQTGELF
V: TRBV10-3; J: TRBJ2-1; CDR3: AISSGQGASYNEQF
V: TRBV18; J: TRBJ2-7; CDR3: ASSPLQPPYEQY
V: TRBV11-2; J: TRBJ2-3; CDR3: ASRGGWVATDTQY
V: TRBV7-3; J: TRBJ2-2; CDR3: ASSLTSQGSHGELF
V: TRBV7-2; J: TRBJ2-4; CDR3: ASSLGLAAKNIQY
V: TRBV7-2; J: TRBJ1-2; CDR3: ASSWDRGHGYT
V: TRBV7-9; J: TRBJ2-7; CDR3: ASSTVRGGFYYEQY
V: TRBV6-6; J: TRBJ2-5; CDR3: ASSYRTSGIETQY
V: TRBV10-3; J: TRBJ1-1; CDR3: AVRGQGTEAF
V: TRBV7-9; J: TRBJ1-4; CDR3: ASSLDRGQGEKLF
V: TRBV29-1; J: TRBJ2-7; CDR3: SVADWAGVYEQY
V: TRBV28; J: TRBJ1-2; CDR3: ASTDRVYGYT
V: TRBV27; J: TRBJ2-1; CDR3: ASSLLWKLPIEGSGYYNEQF
V: TRBV5-1; J: TRBJ2-3; CDR3: ASSLSPGGAGDTQY
V: TRBV28; J: TRBJ2-7; CDR3: ASSRQGVIYEQY
V: TRBV6-1; J: TRBJ1-4; CDR3: ASKFGVGEEKLF
V: TRBV28; J: TRBJ1-3; CDR3: ASSPSTAASGNTIY
V: TRBV11-1; J: TRBJ1-6; CDR3: ASSLQGASPLH